These 28 T cell receptor beta chains were sequenced from one sample in a study of CD8+ T cells in alopecia areata. Treatment here: oral pan-JAK inhibitor, 5-10 mg twice daily. The sequencing template was cDNA reverse transcribed from extracted RNA. Libraries were prepared by immunoSEQ multiplex PCR; TCRdb keeps only in-frame clonotypes and omits some of them. The sample holds fewer than 250,000 clones, 55% to 70% seen once. Source: CD4+ T cells sorted from blood, taken at week 4, from a patient treated with tofacitinib. Every receptor here comes from a human donor with alopecia areata.

The chain uses TRBV7-2 and TRBJ2-1; D is possibly TRBD2 (6 bases). Trimming left V 5 bases short and J 9 bases short, with 14 bases between. CDR1 is SGHTA, CDR2 FQGNSA, per germline. This CDR3 spans 13 amino acids. DNA for the CDR3: TGTGCCAGCAGCGGGACCCGGGAGTTTGAGCAGTTCTTC. Its protein product is CASSGTREFEQFF.

CDR3 in DNA: TGTGCCAGCAGTTGGGGGCGAGAGCAGTACTTC. Translated: CASSWGREQYF. This sequence joins TRBV27 and TRBJ2-7; D perhaps matches TRBD1 (6 bases). CDR1 is MNHEY and CDR2 is SMNVEV in the germline V gene (reference sequence). CDR3 size: 11 residues. Trimming stripped 4 bases from V and 7 bases from J, with 8 bases between.

In the case of this clone: This specimen includes other DNA sequences encoding the same CDR3. The chain couples TRBV30 to TRBJ2-5, with a weak D call TRBD2 (6 bases). The V and J ends lost 2 bases and 4 bases respectively, with 8 bases between them. Germline loops: CDR1 GTSNPN, CDR2 SVGIG (reference sequence). CDR3 size: 12 residues. This chain's CDR3 is CAWSRGGETQYF. In DNA, the CDR3 is TGTGCCTGGAGTAGGGGAGGAGAGACCCAGTACTTC. Filled out from reference TRBV30 and TRBJ2-5, the complete variable domain reads SQTIHQWPATLVQPVGSPLSLECTVEGTSNPNLYWYRQAAGRGLQLLFYSVGIGQISSEVPQNLSASRPQDRQFILSSKKLLLSDSGFYLCAWSRGGETQYFGPGTRLLVL.

The J gene is TRBJ1-4, the V gene TRBV5-1, with TRBD1 as a possible D gene (6 bases). The CDR3 is 15 residues long. The germline CDR1 and CDR2 sequences are SGHRS and YFSETQ. Trimming shortened V by 3 bases and J by 2 bases, and 11 bases separated the two germline ends. In nucleotides, the CDR3 is TGCGCCAGCAGCTCCGTGGGGGGCACTAATGAAAAACTGTTTTTT. It is translated as CASSSVGGTNEKLFF. Drawing the rest from reference TRBV5-1 and TRBJ1-4, the complete variable domain is KAGVTQTPRYLIKTRGQQVTLSCSPISGHRSVSWYQQTPGQGLQFLFEYFSETQRNKGNFPGRFSGRQFSNSRSEMNVSTLELGDSALYLCASSSVGGTNEKLFFGSGTQLSVL.

With respect to this clone: Other nucleotide sequences from this sample produce the same CDR3. The CDR3 coding sequence is TGCAGCGTTGACGGGGGCACTGAAGCTTTCTTT. It yields the protein CSVDGGTEAFF. The chain employs TRBV29-1 and TRBJ1-1, with D tentatively TRBD1 (5 bases). The CDR3 sequence is 11 residues long. The germline V and J ends were trimmed by 3 bases and 4 bases, with 6 bases remaining between them. Germline V gene sequence: CDR1 SQVTM, CDR2 ANQGSEA.

The chain has TRBV29-1 and TRBJ2-1; D gene uncertain. The ends were cut back, 6 bases at V and 3 bases at J, with 15 bases in the middle. Germline values: CDR1 SQVTM, CDR2 ANQGSEA. The CDR3 has 14 residues. DNA for the CDR3: TGCAGCGTCGATATAGTGCGTGGCTACAATGAGCAGTTCTTC. It encodes CSVDIVRGYNEQFF.

CDR3 protein: CSVQSGGNQETQYF. The CDR3 nucleotides read TGCAGCGTTCAGAGCGGGGGTAACCAAGAGACCCAGTACTTC. The chain recombines TRBV29-1 with TRBJ2-5; 8 bases line up with TRBD2. The germline V gene encodes CDR1 SQVTM and CDR2 ANQGSEA. This CDR3 has 14 residues. Trimming removed 5 bases from V and 0 bases from J; junction bases left unmatched: 5.

This clone was recorded once. The DNA is omitted, as the CDR3 cannot be located on it reliably, and the CDR3 follows TCRdb's listing. The rearrangement uses TRBV2 and TRBJ2-5. The CDR3 spans 15 amino acids, including both terminal residues. Germline CDR1 is SNHLY and CDR2 is FYNNEI. The CDR3 loop reads CASSFPPFGAETQYF.

The chain has TRBV11-3 and TRBJ2-1; 11 bases match TRBD2. CDR3 length: 15 residues. V shed 5 bases, J shed 6 bases, and the junction held 6 bases outside the gene matches. Germline V gene data show CDR1 as SGHNT and CDR2 as YENEEA. The CDR3 region has the DNA TGTGCCAGCAGCCGAGGTGGGACTAGCGGCAATGAGCAGTTCTTC. Protein product: CASSRGGTSGNEQFF.

The rearrangement links TRBV23-1 to TRBJ2-6; either TRBD1 or TRBD2 may fit D (6 bases each). TRBV23-1 is known as an ORF, though its function is uncertain. The CDR3 is 20 amino acids. V was clipped by 0 bases and J by 1 base, with 19 bases between them. The CDR3 DNA reads TGCGCCAGCAGTCAATCGGGGTCGGAGACAGGAGGGTCTGGGGCCAACGTCCTGACTTTC. Protein product: CASSQSGSETGGSGANVLTF.

The rearrangement uses TRBV29-1 and TRBJ2-7; D uncertain. Trimming left V 4 bases short and J 5 bases short, with 6 bases between. This CDR3 is built from 10 residues. Germline assignment: CDR1 SQVTM and CDR2 ANQGSEA. CDR3 sequence: CSVGWDEQYF. In DNA form, the CDR3 reads TGCAGCGTTGGGTGGGACGAGCAGTACTTC.

The chain couples TRBV29-1 to TRBJ1-4; 7 nucleotides match TRBD1. Per the germline V gene, CDR1 is SQVTM and CDR2 is ANQGSEA. This CDR3 contains 14 residues. The V gene end was trimmed by 6 bases and the J gene end by 3 bases; junction bases not matched to a gene: 7. DNA for the CDR3: TGCAGCGTGGACTCCACAGGGGCTAATGAAAAACTGTTTTTT. Translation gives CSVDSTGANEKLFF.

This chain joins TRBV28 and TRBJ1-5, with unresolved D. Germline loops: CDR1 MDHEN, CDR2 SYDVKM. Trimming took 6 bases from V and 4 from J, leaving 16 bases between them. CDR3 length equals 15 residues. CDR3 sequence: CASSLRRGTNQPQHF. The CDR3 region has the DNA TGTGCCAGCAGCCTTCGACGGGGTACAAATCAGCCCCAGCATTTT.

V is TRBV29-1 and J is TRBJ1-1; D is unresolved. This CDR3 spans 11 amino acids. CDR1 SQVTM and CDR2 ANQGSEA come from the germline V gene. The V and J ends lost 4 bases and 6 bases respectively, with 9 bases between them. This CDR3 is CSVVPVAEAFF. CDR3 DNA sequence: TGCAGCGTTGTACCGGTTGCTGAAGCTTTCTTT.

The V call is TRBV30, the J call TRBJ1-2; no clear D. V lost 8 bases and J 3 bases, leaving 13 bases between the germline ends. Germline loops: CDR1 GTSNPN, CDR2 SVGIG (reference sequence). This CDR3 is built from 12 residues. The CDR3 nucleotides read TGTGCCAACCTAGACGGGTACTATGGCTACACCTTC. Protein sequence: CANLDGYYGYTF.

This clone was seen only once. The chain carries TRBV6-6 and TRBJ2-2, with D tentatively TRBD1 (5 bases). The germline gives CDR1 MNHNY, CDR2 SVGAGI (reference sequence). The CDR3 runs to 14 residues. The V and J ends lost 10 bases and 1 base respectively, with 13 bases between them. Here the CDR3 reads CATLGVGNTGELFF. For the CDR3, the DNA is TGTGCCACCTTAGGGGTGGGGAACACCGGGGAGCTGTTTTTT.

This clone was observed a handful of times. V is TRBV29-1 and J is TRBJ2-1; D is possibly TRBD2 (5 bases). The CDR3 contains 15 residues. Germline V gene sequence: CDR1 SQVTM, CDR2 ANQGSEA. The V gene lost 2 bases and the J gene lost 9 bases, with 20 bases spanning the gap. The CDR3 sequence: CSVEIGLAHLGEQFF. The CDR3 region has the DNA TGCAGCGTTGAAATCGGGCTAGCCCATTTGGGTGAGCAGTTCTTC.

The V call is TRBV29-1, the J call TRBJ2-7; D uncertain. CDR3 length: 13 residues. V lost 4 bases to trimming and J lost 4 bases, with 14 bases between them. The germline gives CDR1 SQVTM, CDR2 ANQGSEA. The CDR3 loop is CSVVGRFGYEQYF. CDR3 nucleotides: TGCAGCGTTGTTGGACGGTTCGGTTACGAGCAGTACTTC.

In this sample, this clone turned up a few times. The CDR3 is CASSLTAGVHNEQFF. CDR3 nucleotides: TGCGCCAGCAGCTTGACAGCGGGAGTACACAATGAGCAGTTCTTC. The V call is TRBV5-1, the J call TRBJ2-1, with 8 positions matching TRBD2. The germline CDR1 and CDR2 sequences are SGHRS and YFSETQ. The junction had 5 bases not matched to a gene; V was cut back by 1 base and J by 5 bases. CDR3 size: 15 residues. Combining the CDR3 with reference TRBV5-1 and TRBJ2-1 gives the whole variable domain KAGVTQTPRYLIKTRGQQVTLSCSPISGHRSVSWYQQTPGQGLQFLFEYFSETQRNKGNFPGRFSGRQFSNSRSEMNVSTLELGDSALYLCASSLTAGVHNEQFFGPGTRLTVL.

The chain joins TRBV7-9 to TRBJ1-1; D call uncertain. CDR1 SEHNR and CDR2 FQNEAQ come from the germline V gene (reference sequence). Trimming stripped 5 bases from V and 1 base from J, with 17 bases between. CDR3 size: 16 residues. CDR3 in amino acids: CASSPGRESGNTEAFF. The CDR3 bases are TGTGCCAGCAGCCCCGGACGGGAAAGCGGGAACACTGAAGCTTTCTTT.

The rearrangement uses TRBV7-2 and TRBJ1-2; no clear D. Trimming stripped 7 bases from V and 6 bases from J, with 9 bases between. Germline V gene data show CDR1 as SGHTA and CDR2 as FQGNSA. This CDR3 has 11 residues. CDR3 region: CASTSADGYTF. In DNA form, the CDR3 reads TGTGCCAGCACCTCAGCGGATGGCTACACCTTC. The full variable domain, with the rest looked up from reference TRBV7-2 and TRBJ1-2, is GAGVSQSPSNKVTEKGKDVELRCDPISGHTALYWYRQSLGQGLEFLIYFQGNSAPDKSGLPSDRFSAERTGGSVSTLTIQRTQQEDSAVYLCASTSADGYTFGSGTRLTVV.

The gene calls are TRBV7-2 and TRBJ2-7; TRBD2 is a possible D gene (5 bases). The V end was cut by 5 bases, the J end by 6 bases, with 11 bases between. The CDR3 is 12 amino acids. Germline V gene sequence: CDR1 SGHTA, CDR2 FQGNSA. In nucleotides, the CDR3 is TGTGCCAGCAGCGCACTAGGAAGCGAGCAGTACTTC. This translates into CASSALGSEQYF.

The V gene is TRBV6-5, the J gene TRBJ2-3; the D gene is possibly TRBD1 (6 bases). In germline, CDR1 is MNHEY, CDR2 SVGAGI. Trimming took 5 bases from V and 6 from J, leaving 15 bases between them. This CDR3 is built from 14 residues. The CDR3 sequence: CASSGTTLGDTQYF. The CDR3 DNA sequence: TGTGCCAGCAGTGGGACAACCCTCGGCGATACGCAGTATTTT.

V gene TRBV29-1 combines with J gene TRBJ1-1, with TRBD1 as a possible D gene (5 bases). Germline V lookup: CDR1 SQVTM, CDR2 ANQGSEA. This CDR3 spans 14 amino acids. V was cut by 3 bases and J by 4 bases, with 15 bases left in between. The CDR3 loop reads CSVDRGVGSTEAFF. CDR3 DNA: TGCAGCGTTGACCGAGGGGTCGGGAGCACTGAAGCTTTCTTT.

In this sample, this clone turned up a few times. The CDR3 region is CATSRGGTSLLSDEQFF. As DNA, the CDR3 is TGTGCCACCAGCAGAGGTGGGACTAGTCTTCTTAGCGATGAGCAGTTCTTC. The chain links TRBV15 to TRBJ2-1; TRBD2 agrees at 8 bases. The germline V gene encodes CDR1 LNHNV and CDR2 YYDKDF (reference sequence). This CDR3 is built from 17 residues. V lost 1 base to trimming and J lost 8 bases; unmatched junction nucleotides: 13.

The CDR3 region has the DNA TGTGCCAGCAGCCAACTCACAGATACGCAGTATTTT. Its translation is CASSQLTDTQYF. The rearrangement links TRBV14 to TRBJ2-3; D uncertain. Trimming removed 2 bases at V and 2 bases at J, with 2 bases between. In germline, CDR1 is SGHDN, CDR2 FVKESK. This CDR3 comprises 12 residues.

The chain couples TRBV5-1 to TRBJ1-1; D is unresolved. The CDR3 length is 15 residues. V lost 4 bases and J 3 bases, leaving 16 bases between the germline ends. The germline CDR1 and CDR2 sequences are SGHRS and YFSETQ. The CDR3 loop reads CASSPDGSPYTEAFF. CDR3 bases: TGCGCCAGCAGCCCGGACGGCAGTCCGTACACTGAAGCTTTCTTT.

CDR3 amino acids: CASSLVSGQRQETQYF. The CDR3 coding sequence is TGCGCCAGCAGCTTGGTTAGTGGACAGCGCCAAGAGACCCAGTACTTC. V usage is TRBV5-1 and J usage is TRBJ2-5, with D perhaps matching TRBD1 (6 bases). The V gene lost 0 bases and the J gene lost 1 base, with 13 bases spanning the gap. The V gene's germline CDR1 is SGHRS and CDR2 YFSETQ. CDR3 length equals 16 residues.